This T cell receptor (beta chain) is from a study of cytomegalovirus exposure and HLA in healthy donors. The PCR was carried out with 60 Vbeta primers and 13 Jbeta primers. The data were produced by immunoSEQ multiplex PCR, yet TCRdb's version contains in-frame clones alone and is incomplete. Among about 140,000 clones, 60% to 85% were seen once, and the ten largest hold nearly 7%. Per germline, CDR1 MNHNY and CDR2 SVGAGI (reference sequence). This CDR3 contains 13 residues. V gave up 6 bases and J gave up 3 bases, with 8 bases separating them. Study-level findings and limits: Per a later analysis, HLA-associated TCR beta chains showed more clonal expansion than other, equally common TCR beta chains. Some TCR beta chains (roughly 160 of them) were listed as cytomegalovirus-associated.

This clone showed up just a few times. What it binds is unknown. The source material was PBMCs. This receptor was taken from a man aged 40-49 years in good health and CMV-seropositive. This rearrangement joins TRBV6-6 to TRBJ1-4; D call uncertain. The CDR3 spells CASREVANEKLFF. CDR3 nucleotides: TGTGCCAGCAGGGAGGTAGCTAATGAAAAACTGTTTTTT.